These 16 T cell receptor beta chains were sequenced from one sample in a study of identical twins (dated by TCRdb to about 2016). Preparation of the library involved 5' RACE. The sequencing machine was an Illumina HiSeq 2000. TCRdb reanalyzed the raw reads on its own, using fastp at Q25 for trimming and MiXCR for clone calling, and kept in-frame beta chains. CDR3 protein sequences are deduplicated, and each keeps its most common genes and DNA. The sample contains some 1,600,000 distinct CDR3 sequences, less than 35% of them found a single time. The top ten clones comprise about 0.27% of the sample. Sequencing was carried out using cord blood. These receptors all come from a newborn girl in good health.

Only a few counts were recorded for this clonotype. The V gene is TRBV2, the J gene TRBJ2-1, with 9 bases that match TRBD2. The V gene's germline CDR1 is SNHLY and CDR2 FYNNEI. V shed 6 bases, J shed 0 bases, and the junction held 21 bases outside the gene matches. The CDR3 length is 21 residues. The CDR3: CASSVVPLLAGAPSSYNEQFF. In DNA, the CDR3 is TGTGCCAGCAGCGTAGTCCCTTTGTTAGCGGGGGCCCCGAGCTCCTACAATGAGCAGTTCTTC.

The chain uses TRBV2 and TRBJ1-2, with D hard to call. V gave up 9 bases and J gave up 2 bases, with 10 bases separating them. The CDR3 totals 12 residues. Germline V gene lookup returns CDR1 SNHLY and CDR2 FYNNEI. This chain's CDR3 is CARRLGNYGYTF. The CDR3 nucleotides read TGTGCCAGACGGCTCGGGAACTATGGCTACACCTTC.

J is TRBJ2-3 and V is TRBV3-1; 8 positions match TRBD2. J was trimmed by 4 bases and V by 1 base; bases with no gene match: 7. The CDR3 length is 16 residues. CDR1 and CDR2 from the germline V gene are LGHDT and YNNKEL (reference sequence). In DNA form, the CDR3 reads TGTGCCAGCAGCCAAGTGGGACCAGCGGGGGCAGATACGCAGTATTTT. Protein product: CASSQVGPAGADTQYF.

This sequence joins TRBV21-1 and TRBJ2-1. TRBV21-1 is recorded as a pseudogene. The CDR3 totals 19 residues. The CDR3 bases are TGTGCCAGCAGCAAAGTAGGGTTATTTAAGGACAGCTCCTACAATGAGCAGTTCTTC. As protein: CASSKVGLFKDSSYNEQFF.

This clonotype was observed a few times. The chain carries TRBV29-1 and TRBJ2-3; D call uncertain. The CDR3 covers 14 residues. V lost 7 bases and J lost 4, with 18 bases in between. CDR1 and CDR2 (germline): SQVTM, ANQGSEA. CDR3 sequence (DNA): TGCAGCGCCGAACGGGCTTACCGAGCAGATACGCAGTATTTT. It encodes CSAERAYRADTQYF.

This clonotype was seen more than once but under ten times. The chain links TRBV12-3 or TRBV12-4 to TRBJ2-7, with D unresolved. The CDR3 is made up of 15 amino acids. V dropped 0 bases and J dropped 7 bases, with 16 bases sitting between them. CDR3 sequence: CASSLALWVNNEQYF. Here the CDR3 DNA reads TGTGCCAGCAGTTTAGCGCTTTGGGTCAACAATGAGCAGTACTTC.

This clonotype is a singleton in its sample. V gene TRBV2 combines with J gene TRBJ2-1; 7 bases agree with TRBD1. The assigned J gene may be wrong: the sequence end matches TRBJ2-7 better. The CDR3 is made up of 14 amino acids. In germline, CDR1 is SNHLY, CDR2 FYNNEI. The CDR3 protein is CASSGDRLRNEQYF. In DNA form, the CDR3 reads TGTGCCAGCAGTGGGGACAGACTGAGGAATGAGCAGTACTTC.

The chain has TRBV5-1 and TRBJ2-3; no firm D call. Deletions cut 0 bases from V and 5 bases from J, with 7 bases between. The germline V gene has CDR1 SGHRS and CDR2 YFSETQ. This CDR3 spans 13 amino acids. DNA for the CDR3: TGCGCCAGCAGCTTGGATGTGTTAGATACGCAGTATTTT. As protein: CASSLDVLDTQYF.

The gene calls are TRBV5-4 and TRBJ2-7, with D perhaps TRBD1 or TRBD2 (6 bases each). V lost 0 bases and J lost 0, with 13 bases in between. The germline gives CDR1 SGHNT, CDR2 YYREEE (reference sequence). This CDR3 has 16 amino acids. This CDR3 reads CASSLASGASSYEQYF. DNA of the CDR3: TGTGCCAGCAGCTTGGCCTCGGGGGCTAGCTCCTACGAGCAGTACTTC.

This CDR3 reads CASRRQGARNSPLHF. Here the CDR3 DNA reads TGTGCCAGCAGGCGACAGGGGGCGCGGAATTCACCCCTCCACTTT. J is TRBJ1-6 and V is TRBV12-3 or TRBV12-4, with 10 positions matching TRBD1. V dropped 6 bases and J dropped 7; count of bases not matched to a gene: 6. There are 15 residues in the CDR3.

This clonotype was seen only a few times. The gene calls are TRBV25-1 and TRBJ2-5; 10 nucleotides match TRBD2. V was pared by 6 bases and J by 2 bases, with 6 bases of the junction left unmatched. CDR3 length: 15 residues. CDR1 and CDR2 (germline): MGHDK, SYGVNS. The DNA for the CDR3 is TGTGCCAGCAGGCCCCTGACTAGCGGGCAAGAGACCCAGTACTTC. The encoded protein is CASRPLTSGQETQYF.

The chain has TRBV5-1 and TRBJ2-7, with D perhaps TRBD2 (5 bases). The J call may be in error: the DNA end matches TRBJ2-5 better. CDR1 SGHRS and CDR2 YFSETQ come from the germline V gene. The CDR3 loop spans 14 amino acids. The CDR3 spells CASSLLDLGGTQYF. The CDR3 DNA follows: TGCGCCAGCAGCCTCCTTGATCTCGGAGGGACCCAGTACTTC.

V gene TRBV7-6 combines with J gene TRBJ1-3; 9 bases line up with TRBD1. Trimming cost V 4 bases and J 4 bases; bases outside gene matches: 8. The CDR3 loop spans 16 amino acids. Germline V lookup: CDR1 SGHVS, CDR2 FNYEAQ. CDR3 DNA: TGTGCCAGCAGCTCTAACCGGGACAGGGAGGGAAACACCATATATTTT. It yields the protein CASSSNRDREGNTIYF.

V usage is TRBV6-6 and J usage is TRBJ2-3; D not resolved. V gave up 7 bases and J gave up 3 bases, with 11 bases separating them. CDR3 size: 13 residues. Germline values: CDR1 MNHNY, CDR2 SVGAGI (reference sequence). For the CDR3, the DNA is TGTGCCAGCATCCGTCCGGGTACAGATACGCAGTATTTT. It yields the protein CASIRPGTDTQYF.

The chain combines TRBV7-2 with TRBJ1-5; no reliable D call. This CDR3 region has 13 residues. CDR1 and CDR2 (germline): SGHTA, FQGNSA. Trimming took 5 bases from V and 7 from J, leaving 12 bases between them. The chain's CDR3 is CASSAQPGQPQHF. The CDR3 DNA reads TGTGCCAGCAGCGCCCAACCTGGCCAGCCCCAGCATTTT. The full variable domain, with the rest looked up from reference TRBV7-2 and TRBJ1-5, is GAGVSQSPSNKVTEKGKDVELRCDPISGHTALYWYRQSLGQGLEFLIYFQGNSAPDKSGLPSDRFSAERTGGSVSTLTIQRTQQEDSAVYLCASSAQPGQPQHFGDGTRLSIL.

The CDR3 spells CASGGETPYEQYF. Written as DNA, the CDR3 is TGTGCCAGCGGGGGGGAAACCCCCTACGAGCAGTACTTC. The V and J genes are TRBV28 and TRBJ2-7; 7 positions match TRBD2. Trimming removed 8 bases from V and 2 bases from J; junction bases left unmatched: 6. Per germline, CDR1 MDHEN and CDR2 SYDVKM. The CDR3 consists of 13 residues.